The 14 T cell receptor beta chains reported below all come from one sample, sequenced in a study of T cells in tuberculosis. Produced via immunoSEQ multiplex PCR; TCRdb's table is partial and in-frame only. The table has roughly 19,000 clones, 80% to 90% seen once. Input material: PBMCs. These receptors all come from a donor aged 10-29 years with latent tuberculosis or without tuberculosis infection.

The chain has TRBV19 and TRBJ2-5, with D perhaps TRBD2 (5 bases). V lost 1 base and J lost 7, with 13 bases in between. The CDR3 has 14 residues. Germline lookup yields CDR1 LNHDA and CDR2 SQIVND (reference sequence). The DNA for the CDR3 is TGTGCCAGTAGTATAGCCGGCCTGGCGGGGACCCAGTACTTC. Protein sequence: CASSIAGLAGTQYF.

The chain couples TRBV6-4 to TRBJ2-1; a weak D match, TRBD2 (5 bases). The ends were cut back, 2 bases at V and 6 bases at J, with 11 bases in the middle. CDR3 length equals 14 residues. Germline V CDR1 and CDR2: MRHNA, SNTAGT. DNA for the CDR3: TGTGCCAGCAGTGACGGGGTTAGCGCCAATGAGCAGTTCTTC. Translating it yields CASSDGVSANEQFF.

This chain links TRBV2 with TRBJ2-3; perhaps TRBD2 as D (5 bases). Per germline, CDR1 SNHLY and CDR2 FYNNEI. The V and J ends lost 7 bases and 2 bases respectively, with 10 bases between them. The CDR3 is 13 amino acids. The CDR3 DNA reads TGTGCCAGCATGGCGGGCCTCACAGATACGCAGTATTTT. This gives the protein CASMAGLTDTQYF.

The genes are TRBV28 and TRBJ2-7, with 8 nucleotides matching TRBD1. The CDR3 length is 13 residues. The V and J ends lost 6 bases and 5 bases, in that order; junction bases with no gene match: 6. CDR1 MDHEN and CDR2 SYDVKM come from the germline V gene. The CDR3 spells CASRQTGVDEQYF. In nucleotides, the CDR3 is TGTGCCAGCAGGCAGACAGGGGTAGACGAGCAGTACTTC. The entire variable domain, with the rest obtained from reference TRBV28 and TRBJ2-7, is as follows: DVKVTQSSRYLVKRTGEKVFLECVQDMDHENMFWYRQDPGLGLRLIYFSYDVKMKEKGDIPEGYSVSREKKERFSLILESASTNQTSMYLCASRQTGVDEQYFGPGTRLTVT.

This chain uses TRBV19 with TRBJ1-1; D is perhaps TRBD1 (6 bases). The germline V gene has CDR1 LNHDA and CDR2 SQIVND (reference sequence). The CDR3 has 13 amino acids. V lost 5 bases, J lost 7 bases, and 14 bases lay in between. This CDR3 reads CASSLDSRFEAFF. In DNA form, the CDR3 reads TGTGCCAGTAGTCTGGACAGCCGCTTTGAAGCTTTCTTT.

V and J are TRBV10-2 and TRBJ2-3; D is unresolved. Germline V lookup: CDR1 WSHSY, CDR2 SAAADI. This CDR3 is built from 13 residues. Trimming shortened V by 5 bases and J by 1 base, and 7 bases separated the two germline ends. CDR3 DNA: TGCGCCAGCAGTTCCCAGGGCACAGATACGCAGTATTTT. Its translation is CASSSQGTDTQYF.

The rearrangement links TRBV7-8 to TRBJ1-5, with a weak D call TRBD1 (5 bases). Germline V lookup: CDR1 SGHVS, CDR2 FQNEAQ. CDR3 size: 17 residues. With 5 bases removed from V and 5 bases from J, the gap between germline ends came to 22 bases. The CDR3 region is CASSPGGGGAGYQPQHF. In DNA, the CDR3 is TGTGCCAGCAGCCCCGGAGGAGGAGGGGCTGGATATCAGCCCCAGCATTTT.

The genes are TRBV2 and TRBJ2-3; weak D call: TRBD1 (6 bases). CDR3 size: 15 residues. The V gene lost 7 bases and the J gene lost 4 bases, with 18 bases spanning the gap. The germline V gene encodes CDR1 SNHLY and CDR2 FYNNEI. The CDR3 DNA is TGTGCCAGCACCTACGACAGGACAGTCGCAGATACGCAGTATTTT. It specifies CASTYDRTVADTQYF.

V is TRBV5-6 and J is TRBJ2-2, with TRBD1 as a possible D gene (5 bases). V dropped 0 bases and J dropped 6 bases, with 6 bases sitting between them. The CDR3 runs to 13 residues. Germline CDR1 SGHDT, CDR2 YYEEEE. This chain's CDR3 is CASSLEGSGELFF. In DNA form, the CDR3 reads TGTGCCAGCAGCTTGGAGGGGTCCGGGGAGCTGTTTTTT.

In this sample, this clone turned up once. This chain links TRBV6-6 with TRBJ1-6, with unresolved D. Trimming took off 7 bases at V and 4 bases at J, with 5 bases between the two ends. The CDR3 loop spans 12 amino acids. The germline CDR1 and CDR2 sequences are MNHNY and SVGAGI (reference sequence). The CDR3 DNA follows: TGTGCCAGCACCGAGTATAATTCACCCCTCCACTTT. This translates into CASTEYNSPLHF.

V and J are TRBV7-2 and TRBJ1-1; D ambiguous. The CDR3 has 15 amino acids. CDR1 is SGHTA and CDR2 is FQGNSA in the germline V gene. V was clipped by 3 bases and J by 5 bases, with 16 bases between them. The CDR3 sequence: CASSLSSGIGTEAFF. DNA of the CDR3: TGTGCCAGCAGCTTGTCCTCAGGAATTGGGACTGAAGCTTTCTTT.

The table lists this clone with a count of one. The V and J genes are TRBV4-2 and TRBJ2-6, with TRBD2 matching over 15 bases. CDR3 length equals 22 residues. Trimming cost V 0 bases and J 3 bases; bases outside gene matches: 12. Germline V CDR1 and CDR2: LGHNA, YNFKEQ. The CDR3 spells CASSQDMLRTSGGAGGANVLTF. The DNA of the CDR3 is TGTGCCAGCAGCCAAGATATGTTACGGACTAGCGGGGGGGCCGGTGGGGCCAACGTCCTGACTTTC.

This clone has a single count. This CDR3 is CASSWTPGTGDEQYF. The CDR3 DNA reads as TGCGCCAGCAGCTGGACCCCCGGGACAGGCGACGAGCAGTACTTC. The chain joins TRBV5-1 to TRBJ2-7, with 8 bases lining up with TRBD1. Per the germline V gene, CDR1 is SGHRS and CDR2 is YFSETQ. J gave up 5 bases and V 3 bases, and 10 bases lay outside the gene matches. The length of the CDR3 is 15 residues.

V is TRBV25-1 and J is TRBJ2-1; the match to TRBD2 covers 9 bases. Germline V gene lookup returns CDR1 MGHDK and CDR2 SYGVNS. The J segment lost 5 bases and the V segment lost 4 bases, leaving 6 bases of the junction unmatched. The CDR3 contains 15 residues. In nucleotides, the CDR3 is TGTGCCAGCAGTGGTAGCGGGGGCCCAAACAATGAGCAGTTCTTC. Protein sequence: CASSGSGGPNNEQFF.